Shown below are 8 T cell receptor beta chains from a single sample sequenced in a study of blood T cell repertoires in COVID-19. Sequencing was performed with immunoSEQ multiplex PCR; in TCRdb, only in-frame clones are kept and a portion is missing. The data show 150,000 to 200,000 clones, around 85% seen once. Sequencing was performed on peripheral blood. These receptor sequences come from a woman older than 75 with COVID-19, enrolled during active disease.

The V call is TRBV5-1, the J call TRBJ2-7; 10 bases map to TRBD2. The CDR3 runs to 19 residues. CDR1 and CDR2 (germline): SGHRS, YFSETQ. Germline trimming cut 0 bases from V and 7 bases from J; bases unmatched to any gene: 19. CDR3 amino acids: CASSLAGGLAGGLAGEQYF. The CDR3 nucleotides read TGCGCCAGCAGCTTGGCCGGGGGTTTAGCGGGAGGTCTCGCAGGGGAGCAGTACTTC.

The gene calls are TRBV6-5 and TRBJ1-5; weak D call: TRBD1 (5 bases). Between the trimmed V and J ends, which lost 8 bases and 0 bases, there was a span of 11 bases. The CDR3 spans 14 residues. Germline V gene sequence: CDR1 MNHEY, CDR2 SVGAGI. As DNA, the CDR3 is TGTGCCAGCGTCCCGGGGGATAGCAATCAGCCCCAGCATTTT. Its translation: CASVPGDSNQPQHF.

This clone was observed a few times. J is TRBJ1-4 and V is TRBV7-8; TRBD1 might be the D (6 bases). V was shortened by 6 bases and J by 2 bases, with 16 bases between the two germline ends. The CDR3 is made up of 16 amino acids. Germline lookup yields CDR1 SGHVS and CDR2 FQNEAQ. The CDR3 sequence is CASSSGSGQTNEKLFF. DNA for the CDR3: TGTGCCAGCAGTTCAGGGTCAGGACAGACTAATGAAAAACTGTTTTTT.

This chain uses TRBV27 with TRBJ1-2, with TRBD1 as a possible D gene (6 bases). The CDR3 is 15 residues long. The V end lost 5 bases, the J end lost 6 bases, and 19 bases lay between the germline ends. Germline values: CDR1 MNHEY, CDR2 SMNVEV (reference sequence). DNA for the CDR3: TGTGCCAGCAGTGTCGGGACACTCGGGGGGAATGGCTACACCTTC. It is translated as CASSVGTLGGNGYTF.

In DNA, the CDR3 is TGTGCCAGCAGCTTACAGGGAAGGGCCTCTGGGGCCAACGTCCTGACTTTC. Protein sequence: CASSLQGRASGANVLTF. The chain combines TRBV7-3 with TRBJ2-6; D may be TRBD1 (5 bases). Per the germline V gene, CDR1 is SGHTA and CDR2 is FQGTGA. The CDR3 runs 17 residues. With 2 bases removed from V and 0 bases from J, the gap between germline ends came to 11 bases.

CDR3 region: CATSRGDRALPQPQHF. CDR3 DNA: TGTGCCACCAGCAGAGGTGACAGGGCCTTACCTCAGCCCCAGCATTTT. This chain connects TRBV15 to TRBJ1-5; TRBD1 agrees at 7 bases. The germline V gene has CDR1 LNHNV and CDR2 YYDKDF (reference sequence). The CDR3 is 16 residues long. The J segment lost 6 bases and the V segment lost 1 base, leaving 9 bases of the junction unmatched.

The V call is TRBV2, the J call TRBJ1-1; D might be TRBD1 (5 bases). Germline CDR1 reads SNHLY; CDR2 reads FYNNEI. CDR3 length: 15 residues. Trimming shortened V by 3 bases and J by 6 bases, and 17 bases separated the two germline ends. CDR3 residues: CASSEVGGLEAEAFF. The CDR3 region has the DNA TGTGCCAGCAGTGAGGTCGGGGGGTTAGAGGCTGAAGCTTTCTTT.

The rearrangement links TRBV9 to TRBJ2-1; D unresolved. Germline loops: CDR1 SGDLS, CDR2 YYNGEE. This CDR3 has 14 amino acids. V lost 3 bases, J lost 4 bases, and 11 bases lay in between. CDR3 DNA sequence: TGTGCCAGCAGCGCCTCTGCGGCATACAATGAGCAGTTCTTC. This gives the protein CASSASAAYNEQFF.